This passage covers 4 T cell receptor beta chains from one sample sequenced in a study of T cells after yellow fever vaccination. MiXCR was run by TCRdb on the 5' RACE reads, yielding one entry per CDR3 protein. In the table there are a few hundred thousand distinct CDR3 sequences, around 7% of which are singletons. Specimen: PBMCs, collected roughly 46 days after the first yellow fever vaccination. The receptors shown here come from a man in his late teens or twenties who received the YFV17D yellow fever vaccine.

This clonotype was seen more than once but under ten times. The V call is TRBV2, the J call TRBJ2-1; 7 nucleotides align to TRBD1. CDR3 length equals 15 residues. Trimming removed 4 bases from V and 8 bases from J; junction bases left unmatched: 11. Looked up from germline, CDR1 is SNHLY and CDR2 is FYNNEI. CDR3 sequence reads: CASSADRVPGYEQFF. The DNA of the CDR3 is TGTGCCAGCAGTGCCGACAGGGTCCCGGGCTATGAGCAGTTCTTC.

This clonotype came up many times. J is TRBJ2-3 and V is TRBV5-1; D ambiguous. Between the trimmed V and J ends, which lost 0 bases and 4 bases, there was a span of 15 bases. CDR1 and CDR2 (germline): SGHRS, YFSETQ. The CDR3 spans 16 residues. The CDR3 sequence: CASSLVGLGSADTQYF. The CDR3 coding sequence is TGCGCCAGCAGCTTGGTTGGATTGGGGTCCGCAGATACGCAGTATTTT.

The V and J genes are TRBV28 and TRBJ2-3; no clear D gene. Germline loops: CDR1 MDHEN, CDR2 SYDVKM. V was cut by 5 bases and J by 3 bases, with 15 bases left in between. The CDR3 extends over 15 amino acids. The CDR3, as DNA: TGTGCCAGCAGTCCCGCCTTGGGTCCTACAGATACGCAGTATTTT. This encodes CASSPALGPTDTQYF.

The rearrangement joins TRBV9 to TRBJ2-3; 9 nucleotides align to TRBD1. Trimming removed 3 bases from V and 1 base from J; junction bases left unmatched: 3. Germline V CDR1 and CDR2: SGDLS, YYNGEE. The CDR3 spans 15 residues. This CDR3 is CASSGGQGRTDTQYF. The CDR3 region has the DNA TGTGCCAGCAGCGGAGGACAGGGGCGCACAGATACGCAGTATTTT.